The 4 T cell receptor beta chains listed next were all sequenced from one sample in a study of shared clonotypes between healthy human individuals. Generated by immunoSEQ multiplex PCR, the TCRdb table keeps only in-frame clones and is missing some. The sample has roughly 1.4 million clones; 97% to 99% are singletons. What was sequenced was naive CD4+ T cells sorted from blood. Subset given: CD45RA+ positively selected. These receptors were obtained from a man aged 25-45 years in good health.

This sequence joins TRBV19 and TRBJ2-7, with 9 bases identical to TRBD2. The junction had 9 bases not matched to a gene; V was cut back by 6 bases and J by 3 bases. This CDR3 contains 15 residues. Germline CDR1 and CDR2: LNHDA and SQIVND (reference sequence). The CDR3 region is CASRLREGLGYEQYF. The CDR3 nucleotides read TGTGCCAGTAGATTGCGGGAGGGTTTAGGCTACGAGCAGTACTTC.

The V call is TRBV30, the J call TRBJ2-7, with TRBD2 matching 7 bases. CDR1 and CDR2 (germline): GTSNPN, SVGIG (reference sequence). V gave up 1 base and J gave up 6 bases; unmatched junction bases: 9. The CDR3 contains 14 residues. The CDR3 bases are TGTGCCTGGAGTGCGAGCGGGATGGCGGCCGAGCAGTACTTC. It is translated as CAWSASGMAAEQYF.

This chain uses TRBV27 with TRBJ2-2, with D perhaps TRBD1 (6 bases). The V gene's germline CDR1 is MNHEY and CDR2 SMNVEV (reference sequence). Trimming pared 1 base from V and 7 bases from J, leaving 19 bases between. The CDR3 has 17 residues. This CDR3 is CASSLFSGIRGIGELFF. Written as DNA, the CDR3 is TGTGCCAGCAGTTTATTCAGTGGGATTAGGGGGATCGGGGAGCTGTTTTTT.

This chain joins TRBV14 and TRBJ2-2, with TRBD1 as a possible D gene (5 bases). Germline CDR1 SGHDN, CDR2 FVKESK. CDR3 size: 13 residues. V was trimmed by 6 bases and J by 4 bases, leaving 9 bases between them. DNA for the CDR3: TGTGCCAGCAGACTCGACAGCACCGGGGAGCTGTTTTTT. It translates to CASRLDSTGELFF. The full variable domain, in which reference TRBV14 and TRBJ2-2 provide the parts outside the CDR3, is EAGVTQFPSHSVIEKGQTVTLRCDPISGHDNLYWYRRVMGKEIKFLLHFVKESKQDESGMPNNRFLAERTGGTYSTLKVQPAELEDSGVYFCASRLDSTGELFFGEGSRLTVL.